The clone carrying this TCR beta chain was detected a few times. V trimming: 6 bases; J trimming: 2 bases; junction bases outside the gene matches: 9. The V gene's germline CDR1 is SNHLY and CDR2 FYNNEI. The CDR3 is made up of 15 amino acids. TCRdb reprocessed the RT-PCR reads with MiXCR, giving one entry per CDR3 protein. The top ten clones hold roughly 3.9% of a sample with about 680,000 distinct CDR3 sequences, 14% of them seen once. Source material: memory CD4+ T cells from blood. This clonotype originated in a female donor in good health, serving as a healthy control. The V gene is TRBV2, the J gene TRBJ2-5, with 7 positions matching TRBD1. The CDR3 sequence is CASSVLGTEQETQYF. In nucleotides, the CDR3 is TGTGCCAGCAGCGTCCTCGGGACAGAGCAAGAGACCCAGTACTTC. The full variable domain, rest sourced from reference TRBV2 and TRBJ2-5, is EPEVTQTPSHQVTQMGQEVILRCVPISNHLYFYWYRQILGQKVEFLVSFYNNEISEKSEIFDDQFSVERPDGSNFTLKIRSTKLEDSAMYFCASSVLGTEQETQYFGPGTRLLVL.